Presented here are 32 T cell receptor beta chains from one specimen sequenced in a study of response to subunit inactivated influenza vaccine. Each CDR3 protein is one row after TCRdb ran MiXCR on the RT-PCR reads. The sample includes roughly 700,000 distinct CDR3 sequences, approximately 13% of them seen just once. The material was PBMCs from blood, obtained 14 to 15 days before vaccination. Source of these receptors: a man in his fifties who received an inactivated influenza vaccine.

The sample holds many counts of this clonotype. The chain carries TRBV28 and TRBJ1-1, with 7 positions matching TRBD1. The CDR3 sequence is 14 residues long. Germline loops: CDR1 MDHEN, CDR2 SYDVKM. The trim removed 3 bases at V and 2 bases at J, leaving 3 bases unmatched. The CDR3 region is CASSFTGVNTEAFF. The CDR3, as DNA: TGTGCCAGCAGTTTTACAGGGGTAAACACTGAAGCTTTCTTT. The whole variable domain, filled in from reference TRBV28 and TRBJ1-1, reads DVKVTQSSRYLVKRTGEKVFLECVQDMDHENMFWYRQDPGLGLRLIYFSYDVKMKEKGDIPEGYSVSREKKERFSLILESASTNQTSMYLCASSFTGVNTEAFFGQGTRLTVV.

The V and J genes are TRBV7-9 and TRBJ2-1; TRBD2 might be the D (6 bases). The germline V gene encodes CDR1 SEHNR and CDR2 FQNEAQ (reference sequence). The ends were cut back, 5 bases at V and 0 bases at J, with 17 bases in the middle. CDR3 length equals 17 residues. CDR3 loop: CASSPTGTRSSYNEQFF. CDR3 sequence (DNA): TGTGCCAGCAGCCCGACCGGGACTCGAAGCTCCTACAATGAGCAGTTCTTC.

The J gene is TRBJ1-6, the V gene TRBV10-3; D possibly corresponds to TRBD1 (5 bases). With 11 bases removed from V and 9 bases from J, the gap between germline ends came to 23 bases. Germline CDR1 ENHRY, CDR2 SYGVKD. The CDR3 has 15 residues. CDR3 amino acids: CAVGGPGRRSSPLHF. CDR3 DNA sequence: TGTGCCGTGGGCGGACCGGGACGCCGGTCTTCACCCCTCCACTTT.

In its sample, this clonotype was seen a few times. V and J are TRBV19 and TRBJ1-5, with TRBD1 matching 7 bases. Germline trimming cut 0 bases from V and 4 bases from J; bases unmatched to any gene: 0. The V gene's germline CDR1 is LNHDA and CDR2 SQIVND (reference sequence). The CDR3 runs 14 residues. The CDR3 DNA sequence: TGTGCCAGTAGTATAGAACAGGGGAATCAGCCCCAGCATTTT. This sequence encodes CASSIEQGNQPQHF.

This clonotype was counted between two and nine times. This chain uses TRBV3-1 with TRBJ2-3, with 9 nucleotides matching TRBD1. The CDR3 is 17 amino acids. Germline V lookup: CDR1 LGHDT, CDR2 YNNKEL (reference sequence). The J segment lost 0 bases and the V segment lost 3 bases, leaving 7 bases of the junction unmatched. The CDR3 coding sequence is TGTGCCAGCAGCCAGTCACAGGGGGCTTTGAGCACAGATACGCAGTATTTT. It is translated as CASSQSQGALSTDTQYF.

This clonotype has ten or more counts. J is TRBJ2-1 and V is TRBV6-1; 7 bases line up with TRBD1. Trimming at V came to 6 bases and at J to 1 base, leaving 6 bases not matched to a gene. The CDR3 covers 15 residues. Germline assignment: CDR1 MNHNS and CDR2 SASEGT. In DNA, the CDR3 is TGTGCCAGCAGCCTTTCGGGACAGTCCTACAATGAGCAGTTCTTC. Translation gives CASSLSGQSYNEQFF.

This clonotype was observed a few times. The V call is TRBV7-9, the J call TRBJ2-3, with D tentatively TRBD2 (6 bases). CDR3 size: 15 residues. V was pared by 0 bases and J by 6 bases, with 13 bases between. Germline V gene sequence: CDR1 SEHNR, CDR2 FQNEAQ (reference sequence). The CDR3 DNA is TGTGCCAGCAGCTTAGCGGGAGGTAATTCGGATACGCAGTATTTT. Translation gives CASSLAGGNSDTQYF.

This clonotype appeared a few times. The chain carries TRBV11-1 and TRBJ1-1, with a weak D call TRBD1 (6 bases). The V gene lost 1 base and the J gene lost 8 bases, with 29 bases spanning the gap. CDR3 length: 19 residues. In germline, CDR1 is SGHAT, CDR2 FQDESV (reference sequence). In DNA, the CDR3 is TGTGCCAGCAGCTTAGAAAGAGCCTACCTGGGAAGGGGGACATCCGAAGCTTTCTTT. Its translation: CASSLERAYLGRGTSEAFF.

The CDR3 loop reads CSVLVPETYEQYF. DNA of the CDR3: TGCAGTGTCCTTGTTCCCGAAACCTACGAGCAGTACTTC. The chain has TRBV20-1 and TRBJ2-7; no clear D gene. CDR1 and CDR2 from the germline V gene are DFQATT and SNEGSKA (reference sequence). The CDR3 contains 13 residues. V shed 7 bases and J shed 2 bases, with 15 bases lying between them.

This clonotype was seen at least ten times. The chain links TRBV15 to TRBJ1-2; D is undetermined. V was clipped by 2 bases and J by 8 bases, with 12 bases between them. Germline loops: CDR1 LNHNV, CDR2 YYDKDF (reference sequence). This CDR3 contains 13 residues. The CDR3 sequence is CATSRQNYGGYTF. The CDR3 nucleotides are TGTGCCACCAGCAGACAAAATTACGGGGGCTACACCTTC.

There are a few counts of this clonotype. This chain links TRBV5-1 with TRBJ1-2; a weak D match, TRBD1 (6 bases). The CDR3 length is 18 residues. V lost 0 bases to trimming and J lost 0 bases, with 18 bases between them. Germline loops: CDR1 SGHRS, CDR2 YFSETQ. DNA of the CDR3: TGCGCCAGCAGCTTGGGGAGAAGGGGACACTATTCTAACTATGGCTACACCTTC. Translating it yields CASSLGRRGHYSNYGYTF.

This clonotype was counted only a few times. The chain carries TRBV20-1 and TRBJ2-7; 8 bases are a match to TRBD2. This CDR3 has 14 amino acids. CDR1 and CDR2 (germline): DFQATT, SNEGSKA (reference sequence). The V and J ends lost 6 bases and 3 bases, in that order; junction bases with no gene match: 10. The CDR3 DNA follows: TGCAGTGCCCATACTAGCGGACGGGGCTACGAGCAGTACTTC. Residues: CSAHTSGRGYEQYF.

Written as DNA, the CDR3 is TGTGCCAGCAGCTGGGACGGGAATGAGCAGTTCTTC. This sequence encodes CASSWDGNEQFF. V gene TRBV7-9 combines with J gene TRBJ2-1; D tentatively fits TRBD1 or TRBD2 (5 bases each). Germline assignment: CDR1 SEHNR and CDR2 FQNEAQ (reference sequence). Trimming shortened V by 4 bases and J by 7 bases, and 8 bases separated the two germline ends. This CDR3 contains 12 residues.

The chain carries TRBV7-9 and TRBJ1-1; no clear D gene. Germline V gene sequence: CDR1 SEHNR, CDR2 FQNEAQ (reference sequence). The CDR3 has 14 amino acids. The ends were cut back, 4 bases at V and 1 base at J, with 10 bases in the middle. The CDR3 loop reads CASSSLTRNTEAFF. In DNA, the CDR3 is TGTGCCAGCAGCTCCCTGACCAGGAACACTGAAGCTTTCTTT.

The chain recombines TRBV7-3 with TRBJ2-1; 9 nucleotides line up with TRBD2. From germline, CDR1 is SGHTA and CDR2 FQGTGA. This CDR3 is built from 15 residues. V trimming: 4 bases; J trimming: 5 bases; junction bases outside the gene matches: 6. The CDR3 region is CASSSLAGSNNEQFF. The CDR3 region has the DNA TGTGCCAGCAGCTCCCTAGCGGGATCGAACAATGAGCAGTTCTTC.

This clonotype has ten or more counts. The V and J genes are TRBV12-3 or TRBV12-4 and TRBJ2-7, with D possibly matching TRBD1 (5 bases). The CDR3 runs to 13 residues. V gave up 1 base and J gave up 6 bases, with 10 bases separating them. CDR3 coding DNA: TGTGCCAGCAGTTTAGTTACAGGATCCGAGCAGTACTTC. This codes for CASSLVTGSEQYF.

This chain uses TRBV6-2 or TRBV6-3 with TRBJ2-1, with 8 positions matching TRBD2. The CDR3 has 16 residues. V shed 5 bases, J shed 7 bases, and the junction held 13 bases outside the gene matches. Germline V lookup: CDR1 MNHEY, CDR2 SVGEGT. The CDR3 coding sequence is TGTGCCAGCAGTAAGATCCTAGCGGGCCTGGGGAATGAGCAGTTCTTC. This translates into CASSKILAGLGNEQFF.

At least ten counts were recorded for this clonotype. The J gene is TRBJ2-1, the V gene TRBV12-3 or TRBV12-4; TRBD2 agrees at 8 bases. The CDR3 contains 18 residues. V was pared by 3 bases and J by 6 bases, with 16 bases of the junction left unmatched. CDR3 DNA: TGTGCCAGCAGTTTGCCTTTCGGGGAGCGGGGGATTACCAATGAGCAGTTCTTC. It encodes CASSLPFGERGITNEQFF.

This clonotype was found a few times. This chain connects TRBV20-1 to TRBJ2-7, with 8 positions matching TRBD1. Germline loops: CDR1 DFQATT, CDR2 SNEGSKA (reference sequence). With V trimmed by 6 bases and J by 2 bases, 6 bases remained unmatched. The CDR3 contains 13 residues. Here the CDR3 reads CSATDRVAYEQYF. The CDR3 DNA is TGCAGTGCGACGGACAGGGTGGCCTACGAGCAGTACTTC.

There are a few counts of this clonotype. J is TRBJ2-7 and V is TRBV6-1, with a possible D match to TRBD1 (5 bases). CDR1 and CDR2 from the germline V gene are MNHNS and SASEGT. V dropped 5 bases and J dropped 6 bases, with 14 bases sitting between them. The CDR3 is 13 residues long. CDR3 sequence (DNA): TGTGCCAGCAGTCGCACCCAGGGCGGCGAGCAGTACTTC. Translated: CASSRTQGGEQYF.

The rearrangement links TRBV6-1 to TRBJ2-5, with TRBD2 matching 13 bases. CDR3 length equals 16 residues. Germline CDR1 MNHNS, CDR2 SASEGT. The ends lost 6 bases at V and 4 bases at J; junction bases unmatched: 8. The CDR3 loop reads CASSPMWTSGGETQYF. The CDR3 coding sequence is TGTGCCAGCAGCCCCATGTGGACTAGCGGGGGAGAGACCCAGTACTTC.

V and J are TRBV5-1 and TRBJ2-7; TRBD2 agrees at 9 bases. Germline CDR1 is SGHRS and CDR2 is YFSETQ. The CDR3 spans 15 residues. V shed 0 bases, J shed 6 bases, and the junction held 7 bases outside the gene matches. For the CDR3, the DNA is TGCGCCAGCAGCTTGGGCCTAGCGGGGATGGGCGAGCAGTACTTC. This codes for CASSLGLAGMGEQYF.

The rearrangement joins TRBV27 to TRBJ2-6, with no clear D. CDR1 is MNHEY and CDR2 is SMNVEV in the germline V gene (reference sequence). V lost 2 bases, J lost 4 bases, and 9 bases lay in between. The CDR3 has 15 residues. This chain's CDR3 is CASSLMIGGANVLTF. The DNA for the CDR3 is TGTGCCAGCAGTTTAATGATAGGGGGGGCCAACGTCCTGACTTTC.

The J gene is TRBJ2-5, the V gene TRBV20-1; possibly TRBD2 for D (5 bases). This CDR3 has 12 residues. V lost 3 bases, J lost 4 bases, and 9 bases lay in between. CDR1 is DFQATT and CDR2 is SNEGSKA in the germline V gene (reference sequence). CDR3: CSAREVAETQYF. DNA of the CDR3: TGCAGTGCTAGGGAGGTGGCAGAGACCCAGTACTTC.

This clonotype was seen a handful of times. The J gene is TRBJ2-1, the V gene TRBV5-6, with 9 positions matching TRBD2. The CDR3 runs to 15 residues. V trimming: 6 bases; J trimming: 7 bases; junction bases outside the gene matches: 11. From germline, CDR1 is SGHDT and CDR2 YYEEEE. The CDR3 DNA sequence: TGTGCCAGCACTTCGAGGCTAGCGGGAAGGAATGAGCAGTTCTTC. It yields the protein CASTSRLAGRNEQFF.

The chain joins TRBV5-8 to TRBJ2-5; D is perhaps TRBD2 (7 bases). Trimming left V 5 bases short and J 9 bases short, with 17 bases between. CDR1 is SGHTS and CDR2 is YDEGEE in the germline V gene. The CDR3 length is 13 residues. The CDR3 spells CASRTGGPGAQYF. The CDR3 DNA follows: TGTGCCAGCAGAACGGGGGGCCCTGGGGCCCAGTACTTC.

The V call is TRBV9, the J call TRBJ2-7; TRBD2 matches at 8 bases. Germline V gene sequence: CDR1 SGDLS, CDR2 YYNGEE. CDR3 length: 13 residues. J was trimmed by 7 bases and V by 1 base; bases with no gene match: 4. CDR3 region: CASSVQAGVEQYF. In DNA form, the CDR3 reads TGTGCCAGCAGCGTACAAGCGGGAGTAGAGCAGTACTTC.

A few counts support this clonotype. The rearrangement uses TRBV9 and TRBJ2-2; TRBD1 matches at 7 bases. Germline-derived CDR1 and CDR2 are SGDLS and YYNGEE. The CDR3 is 15 residues long. Germline trimming cut 0 bases from V and 1 base from J; bases unmatched to any gene: 0. The CDR3 sequence is CASSVGTGNTGELFF. The CDR3 DNA reads as TGTGCCAGCAGCGTAGGGACAGGGAACACCGGGGAGCTGTTTTTT. The complete variable domain, with remaining parts taken from reference TRBV9 and TRBJ2-2, reads DSGVTQTPKHLITATGQRVTLRCSPRSGDLSVYWYQQSLDQGLQFLIQYYNGEERAKGNILERFSAQQFPDLHSELNLSSLELGDSALYFCASSVGTGNTGELFFGEGSRLTVL.

The genes are TRBV29-1 and TRBJ2-1, with D hard to call. Trimming removed 3 bases from V and 4 bases from J, with 13 bases in between. Germline CDR1 is SQVTM and CDR2 is ANQGSEA. The CDR3 has 14 amino acids. The CDR3 region is CSVEFQRPYNEQFF. The DNA for the CDR3 is TGCAGCGTTGAGTTCCAGCGCCCTTACAATGAGCAGTTCTTC.

This clonotype has ten or more counts. The chain has TRBV5-6 and TRBJ2-5; D call uncertain. Deletions cut 1 base from V and 2 bases from J, with 6 bases between. Looked up from germline, CDR1 is SGHDT and CDR2 is YYEEEE. This CDR3 is 13 amino acids long. The CDR3 protein is CASSLRIQETQYF. In nucleotides, the CDR3 is TGTGCCAGCAGCTTGCGGATACAAGAGACCCAGTACTTC.

There are a few counts of this clonotype. The chain has TRBV5-6 and TRBJ2-1; perhaps TRBD2 as D (6 bases). CDR3 length: 11 residues. Trimming stripped 1 base from V and 12 bases from J, with 8 bases between. The V gene's germline CDR1 is SGHDT and CDR2 YYEEEE. The CDR3, as DNA: TGTGCCAGCAGCTTGTCGGGACTGCAGTTCTTC. Protein: CASSLSGLQFF.

This chain connects TRBV5-6 to TRBJ2-1, with TRBD2 matching 15 bases. CDR3 length: 16 amino acids. The V segment lost 4 bases and the J segment 8 bases; nucleotides outside the gene matches: 7. Germline V gives CDR1 SGHDT, CDR2 YYEEEE. The CDR3 sequence: CASSPGLAGGPDEQFF. CDR3 nucleotide sequence: TGTGCCAGCAGCCCCGGACTAGCGGGAGGGCCGGATGAGCAGTTCTTC. The variable domain in full, with the rest retrieved from reference TRBV5-6 and TRBJ2-1, is DAGVTQSPTHLIKTRGQQVTLRCSPKSGHDTVSWYQQALGQGPQFIFQYYEEEERQRGNFPDRFSGHQFPNYSSELNVNALLLGDSALYLCASSPGLAGGPDEQFFGPGTRLTVL.